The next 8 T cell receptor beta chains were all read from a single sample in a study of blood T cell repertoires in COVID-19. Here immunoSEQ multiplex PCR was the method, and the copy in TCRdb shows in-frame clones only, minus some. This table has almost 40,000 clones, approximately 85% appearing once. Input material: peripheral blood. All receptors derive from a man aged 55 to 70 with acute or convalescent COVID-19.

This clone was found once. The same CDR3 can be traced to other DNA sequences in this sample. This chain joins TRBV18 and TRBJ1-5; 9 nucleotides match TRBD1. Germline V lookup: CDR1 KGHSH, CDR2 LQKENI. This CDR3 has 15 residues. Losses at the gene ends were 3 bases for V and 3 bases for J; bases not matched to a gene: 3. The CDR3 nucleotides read TGTGCCAGCTCACCGGGACAGGGTGACAATCAGCCCCAGCATTTT. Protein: CASSPGQGDNQPQHF.

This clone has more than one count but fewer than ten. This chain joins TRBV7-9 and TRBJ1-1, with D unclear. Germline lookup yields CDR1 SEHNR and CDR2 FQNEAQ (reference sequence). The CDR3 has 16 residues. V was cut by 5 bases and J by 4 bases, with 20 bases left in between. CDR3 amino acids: CASSPFGGSYGTEAFF. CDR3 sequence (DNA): TGTGCCAGCAGCCCGTTTGGCGGCTCTTATGGCACTGAAGCTTTCTTT.

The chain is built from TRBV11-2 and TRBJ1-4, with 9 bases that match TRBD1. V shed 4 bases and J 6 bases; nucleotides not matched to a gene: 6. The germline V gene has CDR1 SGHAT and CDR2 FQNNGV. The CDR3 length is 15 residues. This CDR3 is CASSSSDRGDEKLFF. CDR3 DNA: TGTGCCAGCAGCTCCTCGGACAGGGGTGATGAAAAACTGTTTTTT. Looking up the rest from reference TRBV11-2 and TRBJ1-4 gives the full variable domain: EAGVAQSPRYKIIEKRQSVAFWCNPISGHATLYWYQQILGQGPKLLIQFQNNGVVDDSQLPKDRFSAERLKGVDSTLKIQPAKLEDSAVYLCASSSSDRGDEKLFFGSGTQLSVL.

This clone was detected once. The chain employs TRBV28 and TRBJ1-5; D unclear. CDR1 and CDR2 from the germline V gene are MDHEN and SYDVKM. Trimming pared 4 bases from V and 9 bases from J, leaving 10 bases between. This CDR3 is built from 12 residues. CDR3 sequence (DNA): TGTGCCAGCAGTTCGACTCCCCGGCCCCAGCATTTT. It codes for CASSSTPRPQHF.

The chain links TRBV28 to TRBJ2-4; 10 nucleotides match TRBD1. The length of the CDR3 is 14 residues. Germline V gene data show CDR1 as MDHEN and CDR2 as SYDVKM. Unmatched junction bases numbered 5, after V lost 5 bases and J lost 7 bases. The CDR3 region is CASSLPGQGNIQYF. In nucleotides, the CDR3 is TGTGCCAGCAGTCTTCCGGGACAGGGGAACATTCAGTACTTC.

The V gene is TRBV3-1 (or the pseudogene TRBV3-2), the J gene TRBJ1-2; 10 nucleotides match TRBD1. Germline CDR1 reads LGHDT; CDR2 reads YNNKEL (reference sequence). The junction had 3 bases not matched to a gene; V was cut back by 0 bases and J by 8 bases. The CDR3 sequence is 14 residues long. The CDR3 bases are TGTGCCAGCAGCCAAGATCGGGACAGGGGAGGCTACACCTTC. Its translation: CASSQDRDRGGYTF.

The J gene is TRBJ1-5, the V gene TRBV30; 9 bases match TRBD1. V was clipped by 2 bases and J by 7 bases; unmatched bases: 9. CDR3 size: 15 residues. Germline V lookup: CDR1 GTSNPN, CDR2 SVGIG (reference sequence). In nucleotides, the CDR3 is TGTGCCTGGAGTACGGGACAGGGAGAGAAACAGCCCCAGCATTTT. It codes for CAWSTGQGEKQPQHF.

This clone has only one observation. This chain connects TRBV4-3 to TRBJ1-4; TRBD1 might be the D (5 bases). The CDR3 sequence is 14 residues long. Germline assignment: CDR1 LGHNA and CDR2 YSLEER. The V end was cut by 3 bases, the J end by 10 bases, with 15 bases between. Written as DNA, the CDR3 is TGCGCCAGCAGCCAGACCGGACAAAGCCCAAAACTGTTTTTT. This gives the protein CASSQTGQSPKLFF.